This TCR beta chain came from a study of cytomegalovirus exposure and HLA in healthy donors. About the study: Counted in an early data release were approximately 85 million unique TCRs from HLA-typed donors. The study, taken as a whole, reports: Later on, an analysis showed TCR association rates differing by HLA locus, with DRB1 the most and HLA-C the fewest. Within an earlier analysis, most TCR beta V segments proved productive either about 87% or about 30% of the time.

The PCR used 60 Vbeta and 13 Jbeta primers. Profiling relied on immunoSEQ multiplex PCR, and the TCRdb table lists in-frame clones only, not all of them. This sample's table reports some 75,000 clones. Remarks on this clone: What it binds is not known.

Healthy individuals who donated bone marrow served as the donors. The V gene lost 0 bases and the J gene lost 6 bases, with 15 bases spanning the gap. Germline CDR1 GTSNPN, CDR2 SVGIG (reference sequence). The CDR3 loop spans 14 amino acids. Material: PBMCs. The chain combines TRBV30 with TRBJ2-7; TRBD2 is a possible D gene (6 bases). This receptor was identified in a boy aged 5-17 years in good health and CMV-seronegative. CDR3 coding DNA: TGTGCCTGGAGTGTGGGAGGTTCGTCGGCCGAGCAGTACTTC. This encodes CAWSVGGSSAEQYF.